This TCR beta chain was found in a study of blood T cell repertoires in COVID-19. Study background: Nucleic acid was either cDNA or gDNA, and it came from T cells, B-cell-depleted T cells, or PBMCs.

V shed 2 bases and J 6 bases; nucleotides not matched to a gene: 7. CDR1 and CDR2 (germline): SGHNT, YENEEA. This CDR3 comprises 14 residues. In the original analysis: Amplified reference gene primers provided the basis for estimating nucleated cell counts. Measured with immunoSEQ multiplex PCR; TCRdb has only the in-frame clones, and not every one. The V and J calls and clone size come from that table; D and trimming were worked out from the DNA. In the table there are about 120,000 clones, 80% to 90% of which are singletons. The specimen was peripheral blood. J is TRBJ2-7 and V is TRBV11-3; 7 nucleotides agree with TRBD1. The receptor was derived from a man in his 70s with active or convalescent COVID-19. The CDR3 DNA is TGTGCCAGCAGCTTAAGTGGGACAGTCTCCGAGCAGTACTTC. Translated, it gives CASSLSGTVSEQYF.